Each of the 32 T cell receptor beta chains below was sequenced from the same sample in a study of blood T cell repertoires in COVID-19. The method was immunoSEQ multiplex PCR; TCRdb's version includes in-frame clones alone and lacks a portion of them. Here the sample spans some 83,000 clones, approximately 88% being singletons. Sequenced sample: peripheral blood. Every receptor here comes from a woman at least 80 years old with active or convalescent COVID-19.

The chain recombines TRBV7-8 with TRBJ2-7, with D perhaps given as TRBD1 or TRBD2 (6 bases each). The CDR3 contains 13 residues. The V end lost 5 bases, the J end lost 4 bases, and 12 bases lay between the germline ends. CDR1 is SGHVS, CDR2 FQNEAQ, per germline. This CDR3 is CASSLGGPYEQYF. As DNA, the CDR3 is TGTGCCAGCAGCCTAGGGGGGCCATACGAGCAGTACTTC.

V and J are TRBV19 and TRBJ1-5; 12 bases are a match to TRBD1. V dropped 3 bases and J dropped 6; count of bases not matched to a gene: 3. Germline loops: CDR1 LNHDA, CDR2 SQIVND (reference sequence). This CDR3 spans 15 amino acids. CDR3 in amino acids: CASSIRDRGLQPQHF. The CDR3 DNA is TGTGCCAGTAGTATCCGGGACAGGGGGCTTCAGCCCCAGCATTTT.

The CDR3 loop is CATSPGTSPETQYF. The CDR3 nucleotides are TGTGCCACCAGCCCCGGGACTAGTCCGGAGACCCAGTACTTC. This sequence joins TRBV24-1 and TRBJ2-5; 8 nucleotides align to TRBD2. The trim removed 7 bases at V and 5 bases at J, leaving 8 bases unmatched. CDR1 is KGHDR and CDR2 is SFDVKD in the germline V gene. The CDR3 has 14 amino acids.

This rearrangement joins TRBV9 to TRBJ2-2; 9 nucleotides agree with TRBD2. CDR1 and CDR2 (germline): SGDLS, YYNGEE. The CDR3 is made up of 15 amino acids. Trimming cost V 1 base and J 5 bases; bases outside gene matches: 3. CDR3 coding DNA: TGTGCCAGCAGCGTAAGTCTAGCGGGGACCGGGGAGCTGTTTTTT. Translation: CASSVSLAGTGELFF.

This chain joins TRBV15 and TRBJ2-7; D perhaps matches TRBD2 (6 bases). This CDR3 has 15 residues. Per germline, CDR1 LNHNV and CDR2 YYDKDF (reference sequence). The V gene lost 3 bases and the J gene lost 6 bases, with 18 bases spanning the gap. The CDR3 DNA reads as TGTGCCACCAGCAGTCGTTCGCGGGGTAACGGCGAGCAGTACTTC. Protein product: CATSSRSRGNGEQYF.

The chain links TRBV4-2 to TRBJ2-1, with a weak D call TRBD1 (7 bases). Trimming removed 4 bases at V and 1 base at J, with 23 bases between. CDR3 length equals 19 residues. Germline V lookup: CDR1 LGHNA, CDR2 YNFKEQ. The CDR3 reads CASSRQVVGAGGSYNEQFF. In DNA, the CDR3 is TGTGCCAGCAGCCGCCAGGTAGTCGGGGCAGGGGGGTCCTACAATGAGCAGTTCTTC.

This chain uses TRBV30 with TRBJ1-3; TRBD1 agrees at 7 bases. The length of the CDR3 is 14 residues. V shed 2 bases and J 2 bases; nucleotides not matched to a gene: 3. CDR1 and CDR2 (germline): GTSNPN, SVGIG (reference sequence). Here the CDR3 reads CAWSYGTAGNTIYF. CDR3 nucleotide sequence: TGTGCCTGGAGTTACGGGACAGCTGGAAACACCATATATTTT.

The gene calls are TRBV6-5 and TRBJ1-6, with 7 bases identical to TRBD1. After removal of 7 bases from V and 9 bases from J, the junction contained 9 bases not matched to a gene. The CDR3 totals 14 residues. Per the germline V gene, CDR1 is MNHEY and CDR2 is SVGAGI. The CDR3 DNA reads as TGTGCCAGCAAAATGGGACAGCTTGGTTCACCCCTCCACTTT. This gives the protein CASKMGQLGSPLHF.

The V and J genes are TRBV2 and TRBJ2-2, with D possibly being TRBD1 (5 bases). The CDR3 runs to 12 residues. Germline CDR1 is SNHLY and CDR2 is FYNNEI. V lost 6 bases and J lost 7, with 9 bases in between. CDR3 nucleotides: TGTGCCAGCAGCGGACACGGCGGGGAGCTGTTTTTT. Translating it yields CASSGHGGELFF.

In this sample, this clone turned up once. The J gene is TRBJ1-5, the V gene TRBV27, with no clear D. V was clipped by 2 bases and J by 3 bases, with 5 bases between them. The CDR3 has 13 residues. CDR1 and CDR2 from the germline V gene are MNHEY and SMNVEV (reference sequence). As DNA, the CDR3 is TGTGCCAGCAGTTTACAGTCCAATCAGCCCCAGCATTTT. Translated: CASSLQSNQPQHF.

This chain links TRBV9 with TRBJ1-1; tentative D call: TRBD1 (5 bases). The CDR3 has 15 residues. Per the germline V gene, CDR1 is SGDLS and CDR2 is YYNGEE. The ends were cut back, 3 bases at V and 2 bases at J, with 14 bases in the middle. The CDR3 coding sequence is TGTGCCAGCAGCGGGGGCGCAGGGATTAACACTGAAGCTTTCTTT. Translating gives CASSGGAGINTEAFF.

In its sample, this clone was seen a few times. V usage is TRBV10-3 and J usage is TRBJ1-2; 8 nucleotides agree with TRBD1. V trimming: 6 bases; J trimming: 3 bases; junction bases outside the gene matches: 3. Germline-derived CDR1 and CDR2 are ENHRY and SYGVKD. This CDR3 is built from 13 residues. Here the CDR3 reads CAISLDRDYGYTF. CDR3 nucleotides: TGTGCCATCAGCCTGGACAGGGACTATGGCTACACCTTC.

This chain uses TRBV19 with TRBJ2-5, with D possibly matching TRBD2 (6 bases). V was pared by 6 bases and J by 5 bases, with 13 bases between. Germline CDR1 and CDR2: LNHDA and SQIVND (reference sequence). This CDR3 spans 13 amino acids. In DNA, the CDR3 is TGTGCCAGTAGGTCGGCCGGGACTGAGACCCAGTACTTC. The encoded protein is CASRSAGTETQYF.

The chain carries TRBV5-1 and TRBJ1-3, with D hard to call. V was clipped by 3 bases and J by 0 bases, with 16 bases between them. CDR3 length equals 17 residues. Germline-derived CDR1 and CDR2 are SGHRS and YFSETQ. CDR3 nucleotides: TGCGCCAGCAGCTCACCGGGTCCCACGGCCTCTGGAAACACCATATATTTT. Amino acids: CASSSPGPTASGNTIYF.

The chain couples TRBV28 to TRBJ1-6, with 7 bases fitting TRBD1. CDR3 length equals 15 residues. Per germline, CDR1 MDHEN and CDR2 SYDVKM. The V segment lost 8 bases and the J segment 4 bases; nucleotides outside the gene matches: 8. CDR3 nucleotides: TGTGCCAGCTCCGGACAGGAGGGATATAATTCACCCCTCCACTTT. Amino acids: CASSGQEGYNSPLHF.

Notes on this clone: Additional DNA sequences in this sample encode the identical CDR3. V and J are TRBV18 and TRBJ2-1; D perhaps matches TRBD1 (6 bases). V was cut by 3 bases and J by 0 bases, with 9 bases left in between. Germline CDR1 reads KGHSH; CDR2 reads LQKENI. This CDR3 spans 15 amino acids. CDR3 nucleotide sequence: TGTGCCAGCTCACCTCAGGGGAGCTCCTACAATGAGCAGTTCTTC. Translated, it gives CASSPQGSSYNEQFF.

This clone appeared a single time. The chain links TRBV5-1 to TRBJ1-3; the D gene is possibly TRBD1 (5 bases). This CDR3 comprises 17 residues. CDR1 and CDR2 (germline): SGHRS, YFSETQ. V was clipped by 4 bases and J by 0 bases, with 17 bases between them. The CDR3 sequence: CASSLSGTGSSGNTIYF. The CDR3 DNA reads TGCGCCAGCAGCCTCTCTGGGACCGGGAGCTCTGGAAACACCATATATTTT.

V usage is TRBV6-2 or TRBV6-3 and J usage is TRBJ1-6, with D possibly TRBD1 on 6 matching bases. The V end was cut by 6 bases, the J end by 0 bases, with 15 bases between. Germline lookup yields CDR1 MNHEY and CDR2 SVGEGT. This CDR3 contains 17 residues. CDR3 bases: TGTGCCAGCAGCCGTTCACAGGGAAGCTCCTATAATTCACCCCTCCACTTT. It translates to CASSRSQGSSYNSPLHF.

The chain couples TRBV5-5 to TRBJ1-1; D perhaps matches TRBD1 (5 bases). The CDR3 is 13 amino acids. Germline V gene lookup returns CDR1 SGHKS and CDR2 YYEKEE (reference sequence). V was shortened by 1 base and J by 5 bases, with 9 bases between the two germline ends. The CDR3, as DNA: TGTGCCAGCAGCTTGTGGGGCAGGACTGAAGCTTTCTTT. Translation: CASSLWGRTEAFF.

The chain recombines TRBV2 with TRBJ1-4; 7 bases line up with TRBD1. The CDR3 runs 16 residues. In germline, CDR1 is SNHLY, CDR2 FYNNEI. V lost 5 bases, J lost 8 bases, and 14 bases stayed unmatched. CDR3 in DNA: TGTGCCAGCAGTCTTGTTCAGACAGGGAGCAAGGAAAAACTGTTTTTT. Protein sequence: CASSLVQTGSKEKLFF.

The chain recombines TRBV6-2 or TRBV6-3 with TRBJ2-1, with 7 nucleotides matching TRBD2. Unmatched junction bases numbered 15, after V lost 2 bases and J lost 2 bases. The CDR3 extends over 19 amino acids. The germline CDR1 and CDR2 sequences are MNHEY and SVGEGT. CDR3 amino acids: CASSYQIATGRGAYNEQFF. Written as DNA, the CDR3 is TGTGCCAGCAGTTACCAAATAGCGACCGGTCGGGGGGCCTACAATGAGCAGTTCTTC.

The chain has TRBV28 and TRBJ2-7, with TRBD1 as a possible D gene (6 bases). V was trimmed by 5 bases and J by 3 bases, leaving 23 bases between them. There are 17 residues in the CDR3. Germline-derived CDR1 and CDR2 are MDHEN and SYDVKM. The CDR3 is CASSHHPLAGVSYEQYF. Here the CDR3 DNA reads TGTGCCAGCAGTCACCATCCCCTGGCAGGGGTGAGCTACGAGCAGTACTTC.

The rearrangement links TRBV6-4 to TRBJ2-1, with a possible D match to TRBD2 (6 bases). Trimming cost V 0 bases and J 2 bases, with 8 bases left between them. This CDR3 has 15 amino acids. Germline V CDR1 and CDR2: MRHNA, SNTAGT. Here the CDR3 reads CASSDSGGPYNEQFF. The DNA for the CDR3 is TGTGCCAGCAGTGACTCCGGGGGTCCCTACAATGAGCAGTTCTTC.

The chain is built from TRBV1 and TRBJ1-2. TRBV1 is listed as a pseudogene. The CDR3 contains 14 residues. CDR3 region: CTSSQVPRVCGYTF. CDR3 coding DNA: TGCACCAGCAGCCAAGTACCGAGGGTTTGCGGCTACACCTTC.

The chain couples TRBV27 to TRBJ2-7, with a weak D call TRBD2 (6 bases). Deletions cut 5 bases from V and 2 bases from J, with 16 bases between. Germline assignment: CDR1 MNHEY and CDR2 SMNVEV (reference sequence). The CDR3 consists of 15 residues. The CDR3 here is CASSLRLVGPYEQYF. The CDR3 nucleotides read TGTGCCAGCAGTCTCAGACTAGTGGGGCCCTACGAGCAGTACTTC.

The chain has TRBV29-1 and TRBJ2-5; D may be TRBD2 (5 bases). The V end lost 7 bases, the J end lost 3 bases, and 9 bases lay between the germline ends. Germline loops: CDR1 SQVTM, CDR2 ANQGSEA. There are 11 residues in the CDR3. CDR3 DNA sequence: TGCAGCGGGGAGAGGAAAGAGACCCAGTACTTC. Encoded protein: CSGERKETQYF.

V is TRBV9 and J is TRBJ2-1; a weak D match, TRBD2 (6 bases). V was trimmed by 6 bases and J by 10 bases, leaving 17 bases between them. From germline, CDR1 is SGDLS and CDR2 YYNGEE. The CDR3 has 13 residues. CDR3 DNA: TGTGCCAGCACCGCCTATTATGCGGGGGAGCAGTTCTTC. This encodes CASTAYYAGEQFF.

This chain uses TRBV7-2 with TRBJ1-2; 9 positions match TRBD1. Per germline, CDR1 SGHTA and CDR2 FQGNSA. Germline trimming cut 0 bases from V and 4 bases from J; bases unmatched to any gene: 3. This CDR3 region has 15 residues. CDR3 DNA sequence: TGTGCCAGCAGCTTAGCGGGGACAGGGCCCTATGGCTACACCTTC. It translates to CASSLAGTGPYGYTF.

A single count supports this clone. The CDR3 region is CSVVSSSNQPQHF. As DNA, the CDR3 is TGCAGCGTTGTTAGCTCCAGCAATCAGCCCCAGCATTTT. The chain couples TRBV29-1 to TRBJ1-5; unclear D gene. Trimming stripped 4 bases from V and 1 base from J, with 8 bases between. Looked up from germline, CDR1 is SQVTM and CDR2 is ANQGSEA. The CDR3 sequence is 13 residues long.

The chain links TRBV6-5 to TRBJ1-4; D unresolved. Trimming removed 8 bases at V and 0 bases at J, with 7 bases between. Germline CDR1 reads MNHEY; CDR2 reads SVGAGI. This CDR3 is 13 amino acids long. CDR3 sequence: CASGMATNEKLFF. DNA for the CDR3: TGTGCCAGCGGCATGGCAACTAATGAAAAACTGTTTTTT.

The CDR3 loop reads CATSKGGWDKNIQYF. DNA for the CDR3: TGTGCCACCAGCAAAGGCGGGTGGGACAAAAACATTCAGTACTTC. This chain links TRBV15 with TRBJ2-4; tentative D call: TRBD2 (5 bases). The CDR3 totals 15 residues. Germline V gene data show CDR1 as LNHNV and CDR2 as YYDKDF (reference sequence). Trimming took off 4 bases at V and 3 bases at J, with 13 bases between the two ends.

The genes are TRBV18 and TRBJ1-1; D ambiguous. Germline CDR1 reads KGHSH; CDR2 reads LQKENI. This CDR3 region has 13 residues. Trimming shortened V by 3 bases and J by 0 bases, and 5 bases separated the two germline ends. The CDR3 reads CASSPSMNTEAFF. The CDR3 region has the DNA TGTGCCAGCTCACCCTCTATGAACACTGAAGCTTTCTTT.